The rows below give T cell receptor beta chains drawn from one sample of a study of blood T cell repertoires in COVID-19. Clones were sequenced by immunoSEQ multiplex PCR, and TCRdb holds only the in-frame ones, with some missing. The sample has 110,000 to 150,000 clones, about 87% seen once. Source material: peripheral blood. The receptors originated from a woman aged 45-60 years with acute or convalescent COVID-19. The CDR3 runs from the conserved cysteine through the conserved F or W. D genes are given only for firm matches. Some rows mark clone size as missing; the rest say once, few, many or name a class of expanded clone.

D gene,V gene,clone size,J gene,CDR3 DNA,CDR3 protein
-,TRBV12-3/TRBV12-4,-,TRBJ1-2,TGTGCCAGCAGTACAGGGAACTATGGCTACACCTTC,CASSTGNYGYTF
-,TRBV12-2,-,TRBJ1-1,TGTGCAAGTCGCCGGGGGAACGCGGACACTGAAGCTTTCTTT,CASRRGNADTEAFF
TRBD2,TRBV7-3,-,TRBJ2-3,TGTGCCAGCAGCTTAACGCTCCTCAGCGGGAGGGCCGATACGCAGTATTTT,CASSLTLLSGRADTQYF
TRBD2,TRBV7-9,-,TRBJ2-3,TGTGCCAGCAGCTTAGTCCTAGCGGTTAGCACAGATACGCAGTATTTT,CASSLVLAVSTDTQYF
-,TRBV28,few,TRBJ1-5,TGTGCCAGCAGTTTATTGGGGACACATTATAGCAATCAGCCCCAGCATTTT,CASSLLGTHYSNQPQHF
-,TRBV6-5,-,TRBJ1-5,TGTGCCAGCAGTTATGGCACCTATCAGCCCCAGCATTTT,CASSYGTYQPQHF
-,TRBV2,-,TRBJ1-3,TGTGCCAGCAGTGAAGTTCGTTCTGGAAACACCATATATTTT,CASSEVRSGNTIYF
-,TRBV7-8,-,TRBJ1-2,TGTGCCAGCAGCTTAGGGAACCGGGATGGCTACACCTTC,CASSLGNRDGYTF
TRBD2,TRBV10-2,-,TRBJ2-2,TGCGCCAGCAGACTAGCGGGGGGGCAATCCGGGGAGCTGTTTTTT,CASRLAGGQSGELFF
TRBD2,TRBV3-1/TRBV3-2,-,TRBJ2-1,TGTGCCAGCAGCCAAGCTAGCGGGTATTCCAATGAGCAGTTCTTC,CASSQASGYSNEQFF
-,TRBV30,-,TRBJ1-2,TGTGCCTGGAGTCCCGTGGGCGGCTACACCTTC,CAWSPVGGYTF
-,TRBV4-1,-,TRBJ2-7,TGCGCCAGCAGCCAAGCCATAAGGTCGGGAGAGCAGTACTTC,CASSQAIRSGEQYF
-,TRBV30,once,TRBJ2-3,TGTGCCTGGTACCATGCGGGGGCTTCCACAATCACAGATACGCAGTATTTT,CAWYHAGASTITDTQYF
-,TRBV29-1,-,TRBJ1-2,TGCAGCGTTGAAGAGCCGGGTTTGAATGGCTACACCTTC,CSVEEPGLNGYTF
-,TRBV11-2,-,TRBJ2-3,TGTGCCAGCAGTGTCACTCGCACAGATACGCAGTATTTT,CASSVTRTDTQYF
-,TRBV7-3,-,TRBJ2-7,TGTGCCAGCAGCCTTCTACCTAGTCCATACTACGAGCAGTACTTC,CASSLLPSPYYEQYF
-,TRBV6-5,-,TRBJ1-2,TGTGCCAGCAGCTTAAATAACTATGGCTACACCTTC,CASSLNNYGYTF
-,TRBV10-3,-,TRBJ1-1,TGTGCCATCAGTGAGCCACCGACGGGTCTCAACACTGAAGCTTTCTTT,CAISEPPTGLNTEAFF
TRBD2,TRBV5-3,-,TRBJ2-1,TGTGCCAGTGCAATTGGGACTAGCATCCGGAATGAGCAGTTCTTC,CASAIGTSIRNEQFF
TRBD1,TRBV18,once,TRBJ2-7,TGTGCCAGCTCACCGCCGGGACAGGACGAGCAGTACTTC,CASSPPGQDEQYF
-,TRBV4-1,-,TRBJ1-1,TGCGCCAGCAGCCAAGTTACAGTCTGGCCGAACACTGAAGCTTTCTTT,CASSQVTVWPNTEAFF
TRBD1,TRBV4-2,few,TRBJ2-7,TGTGCCAGCAGCCAAGTGGACAGGGTCTACGAGCAGTACTTC,CASSQVDRVYEQYF
-,TRBV3-1/TRBV3-2,-,TRBJ1-2,TGTGCCAGCAGCCCCCAGGGCTCTGGCTACACCTTC,CASSPQGSGYTF
TRBD1,TRBV5-1,-,TRBJ2-7,TGCGCCAGCAGCCACCGGGACAGGGTTTCCTACGAGCAGTACTTC,CASSHRDRVSYEQYF
TRBD1,TRBV18,once,TRBJ1-5,TGTGCCAGCTCCGTGACAGGGAGCAATCAGCCCCAGCATTTT,CASSVTGSNQPQHF
TRBD1,TRBV5-4,-,TRBJ2-7,TGTGCCAGCAGCGGGACAGGCGTAACCTACGAGCAGTACTTC,CASSGTGVTYEQYF
-,TRBV12-5,-,TRBJ2-1,TGTGCTAGTAACCGCGGGTCCACCTACAATGAGCAGTTCTTC,CASNRGSTYNEQFF
-,TRBV3-1/TRBV3-2,-,TRBJ2-7,TGTGCCAGCAGCCAGAGCGGGTGGGTCCGGGAGCAGTACTTC,CASSQSGWVREQYF
-,TRBV11-2,-,TRBJ2-7,TGTGCCAGCAGCTCACAGGGCTACGAGCAGTACTTC,CASSSQGYEQYF
TRBD1,TRBV2,few,TRBJ1-2,TGTGCCAGCAGTGAAGCTGGGACAGGGGGCTATGGCTACACCTTC,CASSEAGTGGYGYTF
-,TRBV3-1/TRBV3-2,-,TRBJ1-5,TGTGCCAGCAGCCAGCTCAGGGGAGGGTATCAGCCCCAGCATTTT,CASSQLRGGYQPQHF
TRBD1,TRBV5-1,-,TRBJ1-2,TGCGCCAGCAGCTTAAACATTCCCGGGACAGGGAATGGCTACACCTTC,CASSLNIPGTGNGYTF
-,TRBV14,-,TRBJ1-1,TGTGCCAGCAGCCCGTTCGTTCGGAACACTGAAGCTTTCTTT,CASSPFVRNTEAFF
TRBD1,TRBV28,-,TRBJ2-1,TGTGCCAGCAGTTTCGGTGGGGACAGGGGTTTCTACAATGAGCAGTTCTTC,CASSFGGDRGFYNEQFF
-,TRBV18,-,TRBJ1-5,TGTGCCAGCTCAGTCGTTAGGGGTGATCAGCCCCAGCATTTT,CASSVVRGDQPQHF
TRBD2,TRBV6-2/TRBV6-3,-,TRBJ2-5,TGTGCCAGCAGACCTAGCGGGGGGCGCCAAGAGACCCAGTACTTC,CASRPSGGRQETQYF
-,TRBV10-3,-,TRBJ1-1,TGTGCCATCAAAGCGGGAGGGACCAACACTGAAGCTTTCTTT,CAIKAGGTNTEAFF
TRBD2,TRBV6-5,-,TRBJ2-2,TGTGCCAGCAGTTACGACACGGGGGGGGCCGGGGAGCTGTTTTTT,CASSYDTGGAGELFF
TRBD1,TRBV3-1/TRBV3-2,few,TRBJ1-4,TGTGCCAGCAGCTCCGGGACAGAGCATGAAAAACTGTTTTTT,CASSSGTEHEKLFF
-,TRBV5-1,-,TRBJ2-7,TGCGCCAGCAGTGAGGGATACGAGCAGTACTTC,CASSEGYEQYF
-,TRBV21-1,-,TRBJ2-7,TGTGCCAGCAGCAAACCCGGGACAGGGGCCTACGAGCAGTACTTC,CASSKPGTGAYEQYF
TRBD1,TRBV20-1,-,TRBJ1-2,TGCAGTGCTAGTTTCCGGTATTTAGAACCGGGACAGAGCGAAATTAACTATGGCTACACCTTC,CSASFRYLEPGQSEINYGYTF
TRBD2,TRBV4-2,-,TRBJ2-1,TGTGCCAGCAGCCACATTAGCGGGAGTGGCCCCCACAATGAGCAGTTCTTC,CASSHISGSGPHNEQFF
TRBD2,TRBV5-3,-,TRBJ2-7,TGTGCCAGAAGCTTGAGTATGGCGGGAGTGAACACCTACGAGCAGTACTTC,CARSLSMAGVNTYEQYF
-,TRBV12-5,-,TRBJ2-7,TGTGCTAGTGGTTTGTATCCTAGCAGACCCGAGCAGTACTTC,CASGLYPSRPEQYF
TRBD2,TRBV3-1/TRBV3-2,few,TRBJ2-5,TGTGCCAGCAGCCAAGCCCCTAGCGGGAGATTTGAGACCCAGTACTTC,CASSQAPSGRFETQYF